This T cell receptor (beta chain) was sequenced in a study of control samples from healthy donors and cancer patients. The protocol was immunoSEQ multiplex PCR, while the TCRdb copy is restricted to in-frame clones and leaves out a portion. The sample comprises approximately 44,000 clones, 70% to 75% of which are singletons, and 15% to 20% rests with the top ten. Only a few counts were recorded for this clone. The V gene end was trimmed by 0 bases and the J gene end by 5 bases; junction bases not matched to a gene: 5. There are 17 residues in the CDR3. Germline-derived CDR1 and CDR2 are MNHNS and SASEGT.

This chain connects TRBV6-1 to TRBJ2-1, with TRBD2 identical over 12 bases. Sequenced input: formalin-fixed, paraffin-embedded tissue. The origin of this receptor is a male donor with melanoma. The chain's CDR3 is CASSEAGTSGWNNEQFF. CDR3 nucleotide sequence: TGTGCCAGCAGTGAAGCCGGGACTAGCGGGTGGAACAATGAGCAGTTCTTC.